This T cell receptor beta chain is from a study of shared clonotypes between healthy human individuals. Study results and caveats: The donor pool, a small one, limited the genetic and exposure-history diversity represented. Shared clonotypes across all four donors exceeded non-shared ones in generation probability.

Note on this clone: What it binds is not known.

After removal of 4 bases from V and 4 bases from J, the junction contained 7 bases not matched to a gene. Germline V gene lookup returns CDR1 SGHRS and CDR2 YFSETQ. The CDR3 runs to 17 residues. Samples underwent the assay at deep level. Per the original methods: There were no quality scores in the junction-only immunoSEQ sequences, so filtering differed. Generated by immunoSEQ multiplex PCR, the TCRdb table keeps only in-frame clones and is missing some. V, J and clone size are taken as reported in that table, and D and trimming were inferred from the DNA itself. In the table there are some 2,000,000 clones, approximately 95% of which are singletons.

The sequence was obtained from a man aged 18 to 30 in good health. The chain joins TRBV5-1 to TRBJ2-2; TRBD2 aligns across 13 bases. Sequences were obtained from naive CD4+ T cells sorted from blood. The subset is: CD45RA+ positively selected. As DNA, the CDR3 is TGCGCCAGCAGCACTGGACTAGCGGGAGAGGTCACCGGGGAGCTGTTTTTT. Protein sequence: CASSTGLAGEVTGELFF.